This T cell receptor (beta chain) is from a study of Tregs in tolerant kidney transplant recipients. Study-wide findings and caveats: Biological reproducibility was not directly addressed in this study. The small number of patients limits these findings pending further validation. Tregs expanded with activated donor B cells seemed most donor-specific.

This clone was picked up a small number of times. Its antigen remains unknown. Trimming took 2 bases from V and 0 from J, leaving 4 bases between them. Germline assignment: CDR1 SEHNR and CDR2 FQNEAQ (reference sequence). The length of the CDR3 is 13 residues. Sequencing used immunoSEQ multiplex PCR; TCRdb keeps in-frame clones, though not all of them. The data show under 300,000 clones, 65% to 85% seen once. CD4+CD25+CD127- Tregs, CD4+CD25- non-Tregs, CD4 and CD8 cells were sorted. This receptor was taken from a human donor in good health. This chain links TRBV7-9 with TRBJ1-2; D is undetermined. Sequencing was done on a sample of CD4+ T cells from blood. The CDR3: CASSLPTNYGYTF. CDR3 in DNA: TGTGCCAGCAGCTTACCCACTAACTATGGCTACACCTTC.